These 12 T cell receptor beta chains came from one sample sequenced in a study of T cells in Graves' hyperthyroidism and ophthalmopathy. TCR beta CDR3 sequences were amplified from RNA transcripts. Primed by the HTBI set, a first-round RT-PCR was run on the TCR CDR3. A single record per CDR3 protein comes from TCRdb applying MiXCR to the multiplex PCR reads. The sample records some 350,000 distinct CDR3 sequences, about 15% being singletons. Sequences were obtained from blood. The receptors come from a woman aged 18-29 years with Graves' hyperthyroidism that later progressed to Graves' ophthalmopathy.

As regards this clonotype: This may be a read error: a much more frequent sequence differs by one nucleotide. The gene calls are TRBV27 and TRBJ2-2; 8 positions match TRBD2. The CDR3 is 16 residues long. From germline, CDR1 is MNHEY and CDR2 SMNVEV (reference sequence). DNA for the CDR3: TGTGCCAGCAGTTCCCGGGAGGGAGGGGACACCGGGGAGCTGCTTTTT. This codes for CASSSREGGDTGELLF.

Of note for this clonotype: Since a much larger clone is just one base distant, this may be a read error. The chain combines TRBV18 with TRBJ1-4; D gene uncertain. V gave up 3 bases and J gave up 0 bases, with 11 bases separating them. The germline V gene has CDR1 KGHSH and CDR2 LQKENI. The CDR3 is 16 amino acids. The CDR3 loop is CASSPQDGPTNEKLFF. The CDR3 coding sequence is TGTGCCAGCTCACCCCAGGACGGACCAACTAATGAAAAACTGTTTTTT.

This clonotype was counted at least ten times. The chain links TRBV27 to TRBJ2-5; 7 bases are a match to TRBD2. This CDR3 is 14 amino acids long. V shed 6 bases and J 4 bases; nucleotides not matched to a gene: 8. Germline V gene lookup returns CDR1 MNHEY and CDR2 SMNVEV (reference sequence). The CDR3 DNA follows: TGTGCCAGCAGCCGGACTAGGCAAGGAGAGACCCAGTACTTC. Protein: CASSRTRQGETQYF.

J is TRBJ2-1 and V is TRBV28; no definite D call. The CDR3 length is 14 residues. Germline CDR1 reads MDHEN; CDR2 reads SYDVKM. Trimming took off 6 bases at V and 3 bases at J, with 12 bases between the two ends. CDR3 protein: CASSSRASYNEQFF. The CDR3 DNA is TGTGCCAGCAGCTCTCGGGCTAGCTACAATGAGCAGTTCTTC.

The rearrangement links TRBV6-5 to TRBJ1-6; no clear D. The CDR3 has 16 amino acids. The ends were cut back, 2 bases at V and 6 bases at J, with 14 bases in the middle. The germline V gene encodes CDR1 MNHEY and CDR2 SVGAGI. The CDR3 coding sequence is TGTGCCAGCAGTTACGGACCGAAACAGAGTAATTCACCCCTCCACTTT. Its protein is CASSYGPKQSNSPLHF.

The chain is built from TRBV6-1 and TRBJ2-2; D not resolved. CDR3 length equals 13 residues. The V and J ends lost 4 bases and 3 bases respectively, with 6 bases between them. The germline CDR1 and CDR2 sequences are MNHNS and SASEGT. The CDR3 here is CASSAKDTGELFF. DNA for the CDR3: TGTGCCAGCAGTGCAAAGGACACCGGGGAGCTGTTTTTT.

The chain couples TRBV20-1 to TRBJ1-2; D unresolved. V lost 3 bases and J 8 bases, leaving 16 bases between the germline ends. CDR1 is DFQATT, CDR2 SNEGSKA, per germline (reference sequence). This CDR3 is 13 amino acids long. The CDR3 region has the DNA TGCAGTGCTAGGGAGCGGGATAGCTACGGCTACACCTTC. This gives the protein CSARERDSYGYTF.

In this sample, this clonotype turned up many times. This chain uses TRBV7-2 with TRBJ1-5; maybe TRBD1 (5 bases). Trimming took off 5 bases at V and 1 base at J, with 15 bases between the two ends. The germline CDR1 and CDR2 sequences are SGHTA and FQGNSA. This CDR3 contains 16 residues. The CDR3 here is CASSPQTVGSNQPQHF. The CDR3, as DNA: TGTGCCAGCAGCCCCCAGACAGTTGGAAGCAATCAGCCCCAGCATTTT.

On this clonotype itself: At one end, the junction sequence differs from germline, possibly due to a read error. The chain recombines TRBV12-3 or TRBV12-4 with TRBJ2-7; no clear D gene. This CDR3 has 13 residues. CDR3 DNA sequence: TGTGCCGGCAGTTTTAGGCGTTCCTACGAGCAGTACTTC. Its protein product is CAGSFRRSYEQYF.

This clonotype was picked up many times. The V call is TRBV5-1, the J call TRBJ2-3, with a tentative D call TRBD1 (5 bases). The CDR3 has 16 amino acids. Per germline, CDR1 SGHRS and CDR2 YFSETQ. Trimming stripped 4 bases from V and 4 bases from J, with 19 bases between. In DNA, the CDR3 is TGCGCCAGCAGCCCGCGACAGTTCGACCAGGCAGATACGCAGTATTTT. It yields the protein CASSPRQFDQADTQYF.

This clonotype was counted ten times or more. The chain is built from TRBV6-2 or TRBV6-3 and TRBJ2-7; no clear D gene. Trimming removed 6 bases from V and 6 bases from J, with 12 bases in between. The V gene's germline CDR1 is MNHEY and CDR2 SVGEGT. The CDR3 runs 12 residues. This chain's CDR3 is CASRDSSREQYF. In nucleotides, the CDR3 is TGTGCCAGCAGAGACTCCTCTCGCGAGCAGTACTTC.

This clonotype was seen many times. The germline gene is not matched at one end of the junction; a read error may be the cause. The rearrangement joins TRBV2 to TRBJ2-4; TRBD1 aligns across 8 bases. The CDR3 is made up of 14 amino acids. The germline CDR1 and CDR2 sequences are SNHLY and FYNNEI. DNA of the CDR3: TGTGCCAGCAGGGAAGACAGGGGTGGAAACATTCAGTACTTC. It codes for CASREDRGGNIQYF.